This TCR beta chain was documented in a study of tumor-infiltrating lymphocytes in primary liver carcinoma. Overall study context: The study included patients who were men and women aged 30 to 69 years. The number of productive TCRbeta reads per sample ranged from roughly 3.65 to 7.5 million and was similar across tissue types.

Total RNA amounting to around 450 ng was the source from which TCR beta cDNA was made with a constant-region primer. Libraries for TCR beta were built through three nested multiplex PCR rounds, which together made up a slightly modified ARM-PCR procedure. TCRdb independently ran MiXCR on the multiplex PCR reads; one entry per CDR3 protein. Among over 95,000 distinct CDR3 sequences listed, around 63% were seen once. Unsorted bulk tissue of about 20-32 mg yielded co-extracted RNA and DNA. Over 85% viable tumor cells were present in every tumor sample. This clonotype was seen more than once but under ten times. Its antigen is as yet unknown. This may arise from a read error, as a much more abundant clone is one base away. Study-wide findings and caveats: There were only about 7-25% of top clones found in all five tumor regions.

The sample comprised liver tumor tissue from sampling region 5. Subset here: tumor region T5, tumor centre. The origin of this receptor is a woman aged 60-70 years with primary liver carcinoma and hepatitis B virus infection.

In DNA form, the CDR3 reads TGTGTCAGCAGCTTGGTTCTAGCGGGAGTCCGGGAGCAGTACTTC. Translating it yields CVSSLVLAGVREQYF. This sequence joins TRBV5-5 and TRBJ2-7; 10 positions agree with TRBD2. CDR1 and CDR2 from the germline V gene are SGHKS and YYEKEE (reference sequence). This CDR3 comprises 15 residues.